A selection of T cell receptor beta chains follows, all from one sample in a study of blood T cell repertoires in COVID-19. This table comes from immunoSEQ multiplex PCR, and its TCRdb copy is limited to in-frame clones, with some not included. The repertoire has fewer than 350,000 clones, roughly 91% of them found once; the top ten carry roughly 2%. Sequenced input: PBMCs or T cells enriched from blood (not recorded which). The receptor set was obtained from a woman aged 40 to 50 with acute COVID-19. The CDR3 runs from the conserved cysteine through the conserved F or W. D genes are given only for firm matches. Clone sizes are given selectively: once, few, many, or a class where the clone is expanded.

v_call: TRBV5-6; j_call: TRBJ1-6; d_call: NA; clone_size: NA; cdr3_aa: CASSFSSNSPLHF; cdr3_nt: TGTGCCAGCAGCTTCTCGTCTAATTCACCCCTCCACTTT
v_call: TRBV18; j_call: TRBJ1-5; d_call: TRBD1; clone_size: NA; cdr3_aa: CASSRTGAPQPQHF; cdr3_nt: TGTGCCAGCTCCCGTACAGGGGCTCCTCAGCCCCAGCATTTT
v_call: TRBV5-4; j_call: TRBJ1-6; d_call: NA; clone_size: NA; cdr3_aa: CASSLGYGNSPLHF; cdr3_nt: TGTGCCAGCAGCTTGGGGTACGGGAATTCACCCCTCCACTTT
v_call: TRBV30; j_call: TRBJ1-5; d_call: NA; clone_size: NA; cdr3_aa: CAWRAGRGNQPQHF; cdr3_nt: TGTGCCTGGAGAGCAGGGCGAGGCAATCAGCCCCAGCATTTT
v_call: TRBV29-1; j_call: TRBJ2-5; d_call: TRBD2; clone_size: NA; cdr3_aa: CSVELAGQETQYF; cdr3_nt: TGCAGCGTTGAACTAGCGGGCCAAGAGACCCAGTACTTC
v_call: TRBV11-1; j_call: TRBJ2-1; d_call: TRBD2; clone_size: NA; cdr3_aa: CASSRAGGSYNEQFF; cdr3_nt: TGTGCCAGCAGCCGAGCGGGGGGGTCCTACAATGAGCAGTTCTTC
v_call: TRBV2; j_call: TRBJ2-1; d_call: NA; clone_size: NA; cdr3_aa: CASSANRESYNEQFF; cdr3_nt: TGTGCCAGCAGTGCGAACAGGGAATCCTACAATGAGCAGTTCTTC
v_call: TRBV7-9; j_call: TRBJ1-1; d_call: NA; clone_size: NA; cdr3_aa: CASSLAGIRAFF; cdr3_nt: TGTGCCAGCAGCTTAGCCGGGATAAGAGCTTTCTTT
v_call: TRBV30; j_call: TRBJ2-7; d_call: NA; clone_size: NA; cdr3_aa: CAWSLPGTHEQYF; cdr3_nt: TGTGCCTGGAGTCTCCCAGGAACCCACGAGCAGTACTTC
v_call: TRBV5-1; j_call: TRBJ1-1; d_call: TRBD1; clone_size: NA; cdr3_aa: CASSPRTGGRTEAFF; cdr3_nt: TGCGCCAGCAGCCCCCGGACAGGGGGCAGGACTGAAGCTTTCTTT
v_call: TRBV12-3/TRBV12-4; j_call: TRBJ1-6; d_call: NA; clone_size: once; cdr3_aa: CASSRRDSPLHF; cdr3_nt: TGTGCCAGCAGTAGACGGGATTCACCCCTCCACTTT
v_call: TRBV5-6; j_call: TRBJ1-5; d_call: NA; clone_size: NA; cdr3_aa: CASSPGTGDPNQPQHF; cdr3_nt: TGTGCCAGCAGCCCCGGGACGGGGGATCCCAATCAGCCCCAGCATTTT
v_call: TRBV29-1; j_call: TRBJ1-1; d_call: NA; clone_size: NA; cdr3_aa: CSVVIPGDGEAFF; cdr3_nt: TGCAGCGTTGTCATTCCAGGGGATGGTGAAGCTTTCTTT
v_call: TRBV28; j_call: TRBJ1-2; d_call: TRBD1; clone_size: NA; cdr3_aa: CASSLDRAGYGYTF; cdr3_nt: TGTGCCAGCAGTTTAGACAGGGCAGGGTATGGCTACACCTTC
v_call: TRBV18; j_call: TRBJ2-5; d_call: TRBD1; clone_size: NA; cdr3_aa: CASSFPGQQETQYF; cdr3_nt: TGTGCCAGCTCATTCCCGGGACAGCAAGAGACCCAGTACTTC
v_call: TRBV6-2/TRBV6-3; j_call: TRBJ2-3; d_call: TRBD2; clone_size: NA; cdr3_aa: CASSYRGGLSADTQYF; cdr3_nt: TGTGCCAGCAGTTACCGCGGGGGACTATCCGCAGATACGCAGTATTTT
v_call: TRBV7-7; j_call: TRBJ2-1; d_call: TRBD1; clone_size: NA; cdr3_aa: CASSSGTGSYNEQFF; cdr3_nt: TGTGCCAGCAGCTCCGGGACAGGGTCCTACAATGAGCAGTTCTTC
v_call: TRBV18; j_call: TRBJ2-3; d_call: NA; clone_size: NA; cdr3_aa: CASSPPAGPRDTQYF; cdr3_nt: TGTGCCAGCTCACCACCGGCGGGACCCCGGGATACGCAGTATTTT
v_call: TRBV4-1; j_call: TRBJ1-2; d_call: NA; clone_size: NA; cdr3_aa: CASSQYRGNYGYTF; cdr3_nt: TGCGCCAGCAGCCAATATAGAGGGAACTATGGCTACACCTTC
v_call: TRBV7-9; j_call: TRBJ2-7; d_call: NA; clone_size: NA; cdr3_aa: CASSDRRGSYEQYF; cdr3_nt: TGTGCCAGCAGCGATCGACGGGGCTCCTACGAGCAGTACTTC
v_call: TRBV7-9; j_call: TRBJ2-1; d_call: TRBD2; clone_size: NA; cdr3_aa: CASRFRSSGSSYNEQFF; cdr3_nt: TGTGCCAGCAGGTTCCGCTCTAGCGGGAGCTCCTACAATGAGCAGTTCTTC
v_call: TRBV3-1/TRBV3-2; j_call: TRBJ1-2; d_call: NA; clone_size: NA; cdr3_aa: CASSQERGEANYGYTF; cdr3_nt: TGTGCCAGCAGCCAAGAACGAGGTGAAGCTAACTATGGCTACACCTTC
v_call: TRBV5-4; j_call: TRBJ2-3; d_call: NA; clone_size: few; cdr3_aa: CASSLGATSTDTQYF; cdr3_nt: TGTGCCAGCAGCTTGGGGGCTACTAGCACAGATACGCAGTATTTT
v_call: TRBV19; j_call: TRBJ1-1; d_call: NA; clone_size: NA; cdr3_aa: CASSMGPGHTEAFF; cdr3_nt: TGTGCCAGTAGTATGGGCCCCGGCCACACTGAAGCTTTCTTT
v_call: TRBV29-1; j_call: TRBJ2-3; d_call: NA; clone_size: NA; cdr3_aa: CSVPPNTDTQYF; cdr3_nt: TGCAGCGTTCCCCCCAACACAGATACGCAGTATTTT
v_call: TRBV7-3; j_call: TRBJ2-2; d_call: NA; clone_size: once; cdr3_aa: CASSLRTGGNGELFF; cdr3_nt: TGTGCCAGCAGCTTAAGGACCGGGGGTAACGGGGAGCTGTTTTTT
v_call: TRBV7-8; j_call: TRBJ2-2; d_call: TRBD2; clone_size: NA; cdr3_aa: CASSFPRGGGSNTGELFF; cdr3_nt: TGTGCCAGCAGCTTTCCTCGCGGGGGGGGCTCGAACACCGGGGAGCTGTTTTTT
v_call: TRBV7-9; j_call: TRBJ2-3; d_call: TRBD2; clone_size: once; cdr3_aa: CASSLVLYREGTTDTQYF; cdr3_nt: TGTGCCAGCAGCTTAGTGCTGTACCGGGAGGGTACCACAGATACGCAGTATTTT
v_call: TRBV30; j_call: TRBJ1-1; d_call: NA; clone_size: NA; cdr3_aa: CAWSVNRNTEAFF; cdr3_nt: TGTGCCTGGAGTGTAAACAGGAACACTGAAGCTTTCTTT
v_call: TRBV24-1; j_call: TRBJ2-2; d_call: NA; clone_size: NA; cdr3_aa: CATSGGYLTGELFF; cdr3_nt: TGTGCCACCAGTGGCGGTTATCTCACCGGGGAGCTGTTTTTT
v_call: TRBV5-1; j_call: TRBJ1-3; d_call: NA; clone_size: NA; cdr3_aa: CASSAGTLISGNTIYF; cdr3_nt: TGCGCCAGCAGCGCCGGGACACTGATCTCTGGAAACACCATATATTTT
v_call: TRBV2; j_call: TRBJ1-3; d_call: NA; clone_size: NA; cdr3_aa: CASSLGSYSGNTIYF; cdr3_nt: TGTGCCAGCAGCCTCGGTTCCTACTCTGGAAACACCATATATTTT
v_call: TRBV19; j_call: TRBJ1-2; d_call: NA; clone_size: NA; cdr3_aa: CASSIVGENGYTF; cdr3_nt: TGTGCCAGTAGTATAGTCGGGGAAAATGGCTACACCTTC
v_call: TRBV28; j_call: TRBJ1-5; d_call: TRBD1; clone_size: NA; cdr3_aa: CATDRGNQPQHF; cdr3_nt: TGTGCCACCGACAGGGGAAATCAGCCCCAGCATTTT
v_call: TRBV12-3/TRBV12-4; j_call: TRBJ2-1; d_call: NA; clone_size: NA; cdr3_aa: CASSRGYNEQFF; cdr3_nt: TGTGCCAGCAGTCGGGGGTACAATGAGCAGTTCTTC
v_call: TRBV19; j_call: TRBJ1-1; d_call: NA; clone_size: few; cdr3_aa: CASRSGRVMNTEAFF; cdr3_nt: TGTGCCAGTAGAAGCGGGAGAGTAATGAACACTGAAGCTTTCTTT
v_call: TRBV3-1/TRBV3-2; j_call: TRBJ2-6; d_call: TRBD1; clone_size: NA; cdr3_aa: CASSQNRGSGANVLTF; cdr3_nt: TGTGCCAGCAGCCAAAACAGGGGATCTGGGGCCAACGTCCTGACTTTC
v_call: TRBV7-6; j_call: TRBJ2-5; d_call: TRBD2; clone_size: NA; cdr3_aa: CASSLAPAGTQETQYF; cdr3_nt: TGTGCCAGCAGCTTAGCGCCAGCGGGGACGCAAGAGACCCAGTACTTC
v_call: TRBV30; j_call: TRBJ1-5; d_call: NA; clone_size: NA; cdr3_aa: CAWSLGQGPQPQHF; cdr3_nt: TGTGCCTGGAGTTTGGGGCAGGGTCCCCAGCCCCAGCATTTT
v_call: TRBV10-3; j_call: TRBJ2-7; d_call: NA; clone_size: NA; cdr3_aa: CAISDSGTPSSYEQYF; cdr3_nt: TGTGCCATCAGTGACTCCGGGACTCCAAGCTCCTACGAGCAGTACTTC
v_call: TRBV7-9; j_call: TRBJ2-2; d_call: TRBD1; clone_size: NA; cdr3_aa: CASSPRTGGTTLNTGELFF; cdr3_nt: TGTGCCAGCAGCCCCCGGACAGGAGGTACCACTTTGAACACCGGGGAGCTGTTTTTT
v_call: TRBV18; j_call: TRBJ2-5; d_call: TRBD1; clone_size: few; cdr3_aa: CASSPGTGKETQYF; cdr3_nt: TGTGCCAGCTCGCCCGGGACAGGGAAAGAGACCCAGTACTTC
v_call: TRBV29-1; j_call: TRBJ2-3; d_call: TRBD2; clone_size: NA; cdr3_aa: CSVLSGGSTDTQYF; cdr3_nt: TGCAGCGTTCTTTCGGGGGGTAGCACAGATACGCAGTATTTT
v_call: TRBV6-5; j_call: TRBJ2-1; d_call: TRBD1; clone_size: NA; cdr3_aa: CASRGRTGNNEQFF; cdr3_nt: TGTGCCAGCAGGGGCCGGACAGGGAACAATGAGCAGTTCTTC
v_call: TRBV18; j_call: TRBJ1-2; d_call: TRBD1; clone_size: NA; cdr3_aa: CASSQDRGPGYGYTF; cdr3_nt: TGTGCCAGCTCACAAGACAGGGGGCCAGGGTATGGCTACACCTTC
v_call: TRBV5-5; j_call: TRBJ2-2; d_call: NA; clone_size: NA; cdr3_aa: CASSPGHNTGELFF; cdr3_nt: TGTGCCAGCAGCCCGGGACATAACACCGGGGAGCTGTTTTTT
v_call: TRBV6-4; j_call: TRBJ1-5; d_call: NA; clone_size: NA; cdr3_aa: CASSNPVYGGCAPQHF; cdr3_nt: TGTGCCAGCAGCAACCCGGTATACGGGGGATGTGCGCCCCAGCATTTT
v_call: TRBV2; j_call: TRBJ1-6; d_call: TRBD1; clone_size: NA; cdr3_aa: CASRDRGDSPLHF; cdr3_nt: TGTGCCAGCAGAGACAGGGGGGATTCACCCCTCCACTTT
v_call: TRBV7-2; j_call: TRBJ1-3; d_call: NA; clone_size: once; cdr3_aa: CASSYRRDNSGNTIYF; cdr3_nt: TGTGCCAGCAGCTACAGACGGGACAACTCTGGAAACACCATATATTTT
v_call: TRBV19; j_call: TRBJ2-6; d_call: NA; clone_size: NA; cdr3_aa: CAVRSGGAGANVLTF; cdr3_nt: TGTGCCGTTAGGTCGGGGGGCGCTGGGGCCAACGTCCTGACTTTC
v_call: TRBV2; j_call: TRBJ1-1; d_call: NA; clone_size: NA; cdr3_aa: CASSEQGNTEAFF; cdr3_nt: TGTGCCAGCAGTGAACAGGGGAACACTGAAGCTTTCTTT
v_call: TRBV4-3; j_call: TRBJ2-2; d_call: TRBD1; clone_size: NA; cdr3_aa: CASSQGIQGARTGELFF; cdr3_nt: TGCGCCAGCAGCCAAGGAATTCAGGGGGCGCGCACCGGGGAGCTGTTTTTT
v_call: TRBV10-3; j_call: TRBJ1-2; d_call: NA; clone_size: NA; cdr3_aa: CAISESRQTDYGYTF; cdr3_nt: TGTGCCATCAGTGAGTCGAGACAAACAGACTATGGCTACACCTTC
v_call: TRBV28; j_call: TRBJ2-3; d_call: TRBD1; clone_size: NA; cdr3_aa: CASSFRTGGDTQYF; cdr3_nt: TGTGCCAGCAGTTTCCGGACAGGTGGAGATACGCAGTATTTT